The source of this T cell receptor beta chain is a study of Ad26.COV2.S vaccination and SARS-CoV-2 variants. Treatment: roughly 19 received Ad26.COV2.S at low or high dose, single or two shots; 5 received placebo; per-sample allocation not given. Following the first vaccine or placebo injection, samples were taken on day 63. The table came from immunoSEQ multiplex PCR; TCRdb's copy has only in-frame clones and leaves some out. The table lists more than 400,000 clones, about 90% of them singletons. Germline CDR1 and CDR2: LNHDA and SQIVND (reference sequence). V gave up 5 bases and J gave up 5 bases, with 16 bases separating them. The CDR3 loop spans 14 amino acids.

This clonotype was obtained from a person aged 18-65 years who received the Ad26.COV2.S COVID-19 vaccine or a placebo. The V gene is TRBV19, the J gene TRBJ2-7, with D possibly matching TRBD2 (5 bases). Sequencing used peripheral blood, obtained in a trial of Ad26.COV2.S vaccine versus placebo. The chain's CDR3 is CASSSGIWNNEQYF. The CDR3 DNA follows: TGTGCCAGTAGTTCCGGGATATGGAACAACGAGCAGTACTTC.